Listed below are T cell receptor beta chains from one sample, sequenced in a study of blood T cell repertoires in COVID-19. TCRdb's table, derived via immunoSEQ multiplex PCR, lists solely in-frame clones and lacks some. The table lists a few hundred thousand clones, 75% to 90% of them singletons, with more than 4% in the top ten. Material for sequencing was PBMCs or T cells enriched from blood (not recorded which). These receptors all come from a woman aged 25 to 39 who had been exposed to COVID-19. Each CDR3 is given with its conserved first and last residue. Fields, in order: clone size, J gene, D gene, V gene, CDR3 protein, CDR3 DNA. A D gene is named only where the DNA matches it firmly. The size entry is marked missing in some rows and otherwise reads once, few, many or a size class.

NA	TRBJ2-3	NA	TRBV4-2	CASSQALYPNQGTDTQYF	TGTGCCAGCAGCCAAGCTCTTTATCCTAATCAGGGCACAGATACGCAGTATTTT
NA	TRBJ2-5	TRBD2	TRBV5-1	CASSPTGTSGGRGETQYF	TGCGCCAGCAGCCCGACCGGGACTAGCGGGGGCCGGGGAGAGACCCAGTACTTC
NA	TRBJ1-2	NA	TRBV3-1/TRBV3-2	CASSQGQYYGYTF	TGTGCCAGCAGCCAAGGGCAGTACTATGGCTACACCTTC
NA	TRBJ2-7	NA	TRBV4-1	CASSQDGGRDEQYF	TGCGCCAGCAGCCAAGACGGGGGTAGAGACGAGCAGTACTTC
NA	TRBJ1-1	TRBD1	TRBV19	CASSPTGGLNTEAFF	TGTGCCAGTAGTCCGACAGGGGGCCTTAACACTGAAGCTTTCTTT
NA	TRBJ2-2	NA	TRBV28	CASSPTTITGELFF	TGTGCCAGCAGCCCCACCACAATCACCGGGGAGCTGTTTTTT
NA	TRBJ1-2	TRBD1	TRBV12-5	CASGFPKGGGAGYTF	TGTGCTAGTGGTTTTCCAAAAGGAGGGGGCGCGGGCTACACCTTC
NA	TRBJ1-2	TRBD1	TRBV5-6	CASSFSGQGLDYGYTF	TGTGCCAGCAGCTTTTCCGGACAGGGGCTAGACTATGGCTACACCTTC
NA	TRBJ1-3	NA	TRBV7-2	CASSFLQGLGNTIYF	TGTGCCAGCAGCTTCCTTCAGGGTCTTGGAAACACCATATATTTT
few	TRBJ2-7	TRBD1	TRBV3-1/TRBV3-2	CASSPRTGGNEQYF	TGTGCCAGCAGCCCCCGGACAGGAGGTAACGAGCAGTACTTC
NA	TRBJ2-5	TRBD1	TRBV5-1	CASSPRDSAETQYF	TGCGCCAGCAGCCCACGGGACAGTGCCGAGACCCAGTACTTC
NA	TRBJ1-4	TRBD1	TRBV5-1	CASSLTDREKLFF	TGCGCCAGCAGCTTGACGGACAGGGAAAAACTGTTTTTT
NA	TRBJ1-2	TRBD1	TRBV30	CAWVLTGGNYGYTF	TGTGCCTGGGTGCTAACAGGGGGAAACTATGGCTACACCTTC
NA	TRBJ2-3	TRBD2	TRBV7-2	CASSLLAAALTDTQYF	TGTGCCAGCAGCCTACTAGCGGCCGCCCTTACAGATACGCAGTATTTT
NA	TRBJ1-1	NA	TRBV5-1	CASSLAPPEAEAFF	TGCGCCAGCAGCTTGGCCCCCCCAGAGGCTGAAGCTTTCTTT
NA	TRBJ2-7	TRBD1	TRBV19	CASTPSPRGYEQYF	TGTGCCAGTACCCCCTCCCCCAGGGGGTACGAGCAGTACTTC
NA	TRBJ2-7	TRBD2	TRBV11-3	CASSSTSGGYEQYF	TGTGCCAGCAGCTCTACTAGCGGGGGTTACGAGCAGTACTTC
NA	TRBJ2-2	TRBD1	TRBV24-1	CATKQGGPGELFF	TGTGCCACTAAACAGGGGGGACCCGGGGAGCTGTTTTTT
few	TRBJ2-7	NA	TRBV2	CASSGQRYEQYF	TGTGCCAGCAGCGGTCAGCGGTACGAGCAGTACTTC
few	TRBJ1-5	NA	TRBV4-1	CASSGEMRGVRPQHF	TGCGCCAGCAGCGGAGAGATGCGAGGTGTGCGGCCCCAGCATTTT
NA	TRBJ2-1	TRBD2	TRBV5-1	CASRTGGYNEQFF	TGCGCCAGCAGGACGGGGGGATACAATGAGCAGTTCTTC
few	TRBJ1-2	TRBD1	TRBV5-1	CASSLGDRNYGYTF	TGCGCCAGCAGCTTGGGGGACAGGAACTATGGCTACACCTTC
NA	TRBJ1-2	NA	TRBV27	CASSLWAPPTGNGYTF	TGTGCCAGCAGTTTATGGGCCCCCCCCACCGGGAATGGCTACACCTTC
NA	TRBJ2-5	TRBD1	TRBV15	CATSGTGGVSPGETQYF	TGTGCCACCAGCGGGACAGGGGGAGTGAGCCCCGGGGAGACCCAGTACTTC
NA	TRBJ1-2	NA	TRBV6-1	CASSDVIWATYTYGYTF	TGTGCCAGCAGTGATGTTATCTGGGCGACATACACCTATGGCTACACCTTC
NA	TRBJ2-1	NA	TRBV6-1	CASSESREGYNEQFF	TGTGCCAGCAGTGAATCCAGAGAGGGCTACAATGAGCAGTTCTTC
NA	TRBJ2-7	NA	TRBV5-1	CASSSNRAEQYF	TGCGCCAGCAGCTCTAACAGGGCCGAGCAGTACTTC
NA	TRBJ1-5	NA	TRBV3-1/TRBV3-2	CASSQDRQGRQPQHF	TGTGCCAGCAGCCAAGATAGGCAGGGTCGGCAGCCCCAGCATTTT
NA	TRBJ1-1	NA	TRBV19	CASSIAVNTEAFF	TGTGCCAGTAGTATAGCCGTGAACACTGAAGCTTTCTTT
NA	TRBJ2-6	NA	TRBV6-5	CASSSEPSGANVLTF	TGTGCCAGCAGTTCAGAACCGTCTGGGGCCAACGTCCTGACTTTC
NA	TRBJ2-3	NA	TRBV29-1	CSVGSRGAIFTDTQYF	TGCAGCGTTGGGAGCCGGGGGGCTATTTTCACAGATACGCAGTATTTT
once	TRBJ2-1	NA	TRBV7-2	CASSNRQGGVVNEQFF	TGTGCCAGCAGCAATAGACAGGGAGGAGTGGTCAATGAGCAGTTCTTC
once	TRBJ1-6	TRBD1	TRBV18	CASSPSGGNSPLHF	TGTGCCAGCTCACCATCAGGGGGCAATTCACCCCTCCACTTT
NA	TRBJ1-5	TRBD1	TRBV19	CATTTQGDNQPQHF	TGTGCCACCACGACACAGGGGGACAATCAGCCCCAGCATTTT
NA	TRBJ1-6	TRBD1	TRBV11-3	CASSLVARGRNSPLHF	TGTGCCAGCAGCTTAGTGGCCAGGGGGCGTAATTCACCCCTCCACTTT
NA	TRBJ1-6	TRBD1	TRBV2	CASSVLPGTEYNSPLHF	TGTGCCAGCAGTGTCCTCCCGGGGACAGAATATAATTCACCCCTCCACTTT
NA	TRBJ2-2	TRBD1	TRBV14	CASSQRDRRKNTGELFF	TGTGCCAGCAGCCAACGGGACAGACGAAAAAACACCGGGGAGCTGTTTTTT
NA	TRBJ2-7	TRBD1	TRBV5-1	CASSRDREYEQYF	TGCGCCAGCAGCAGGGACAGGGAGTACGAGCAGTACTTC
NA	TRBJ1-1	TRBD1	TRBV19	CASKDRDNTEAFF	TGTGCCAGTAAGGACAGGGATAACACTGAAGCTTTCTTT
NA	TRBJ1-4	TRBD1	TRBV30	CAWSADRGRNEKLFF	TGTGCCTGGAGTGCCGACAGGGGGAGGAATGAAAAACTGTTTTTT
few	TRBJ1-6	NA	TRBV11-2	CASSLTQGTNSPLHF	TGTGCCAGCAGCTTAACCCAGGGGACGAATTCACCCCTCCACTTT
NA	TRBJ2-7	TRBD2	TRBV10-3	CATGGGGVTYEQYF	TGTGCCACCGGTGGGGGGGGAGTTACCTACGAGCAGTACTTC
NA	TRBJ1-4	TRBD1	TRBV6-6	CASSQGAVNEKLFF	TGTGCCAGCAGCCAGGGGGCAGTTAATGAAAAACTGTTTTTT
NA	TRBJ1-1	NA	TRBV1	CTSSHRTETRNTEAFF	TGCACCAGCAGCCACCGGACAGAGACCCGGAACACTGAAGCTTTCTTT
NA	TRBJ1-2	TRBD1	TRBV20-1	CSASEGAGYTF	TGCAGTGCTAGTGAGGGGGCTGGCTACACCTTC
NA	TRBJ1-1	NA	TRBV11-3	CASSFQGGVSNTEAFF	TGTGCCAGCAGCTTCCAGGGAGGGGTTTCGAACACTGAAGCTTTCTTT
NA	TRBJ1-3	NA	TRBV10-3	CAISDFSGNTIYF	TGTGCCATCAGCGACTTCTCTGGAAACACCATATATTTT
NA	TRBJ1-2	NA	TRBV6-1	CASSDAQPSNYGYTF	TGTGCCAGCAGTGACGCACAGCCTTCTAACTATGGCTACACCTTC
NA	TRBJ1-5	TRBD1	TRBV18	CASSPGTGANQPQHF	TGTGCCAGCTCACCAGGGACAGGGGCCAATCAGCCCCAGCATTTT
NA	TRBJ2-7	TRBD1	TRBV15	CATSRVEGANYEQYF	TGTGCCACCAGCAGAGTTGAGGGGGCAAACTACGAGCAGTACTTC
NA	TRBJ1-2	NA	TRBV18	CASSPGQYYGYTF	TGTGCCAGCTCACCCGGACAGTACTATGGCTACACCTTC
NA	TRBJ2-1	TRBD2	TRBV5-4	CASSPTSGTLSYNEQFF	TGTGCCAGCAGCCCTACTAGCGGTACTCTCTCCTACAATGAGCAGTTCTTC
NA	TRBJ1-1	NA	TRBV7-8	CASSLADSAEAFF	TGTGCCAGCAGCTTAGCTGACAGCGCTGAAGCTTTCTTT
NA	TRBJ1-5	NA	TRBV7-9	CASSLESRDNQPQHF	TGTGCCAGCAGCTTAGAGTCCAGGGACAATCAGCCCCAGCATTTT
NA	TRBJ2-1	TRBD1	TRBV6-5	CASSTLRQGVWQFF	TGTGCCAGCAGTACCTTAAGACAGGGTGTGTGGCAGTTCTTC
NA	TRBJ1-2	TRBD1	TRBV5-1	CASSLEGALNYGYTF	TGCGCCAGCAGCTTGGAGGGGGCTTTAAACTATGGCTACACCTTC
NA	TRBJ1-3	NA	TRBV2	CASRLDILPIYF	TGTGCCAGCAGACTGGACATTCTCCCCATATATTTT
NA	TRBJ2-1	TRBD1	TRBV19	CASSPTGQGYNEQFF	TGTGCCAGTAGTCCAACGGGACAGGGGTACAATGAGCAGTTCTTC
once	TRBJ2-7	TRBD1	TRBV24-1	CATSDPGTGGGEQYF	TGTGCCACCAGTGACCCCGGGACAGGGGGCGGCGAGCAGTACTTC
NA	TRBJ1-1	NA	TRBV6-5	CASMRTENTEAFF	TGTGCCAGCATGCGGACAGAGAACACTGAAGCTTTCTTT